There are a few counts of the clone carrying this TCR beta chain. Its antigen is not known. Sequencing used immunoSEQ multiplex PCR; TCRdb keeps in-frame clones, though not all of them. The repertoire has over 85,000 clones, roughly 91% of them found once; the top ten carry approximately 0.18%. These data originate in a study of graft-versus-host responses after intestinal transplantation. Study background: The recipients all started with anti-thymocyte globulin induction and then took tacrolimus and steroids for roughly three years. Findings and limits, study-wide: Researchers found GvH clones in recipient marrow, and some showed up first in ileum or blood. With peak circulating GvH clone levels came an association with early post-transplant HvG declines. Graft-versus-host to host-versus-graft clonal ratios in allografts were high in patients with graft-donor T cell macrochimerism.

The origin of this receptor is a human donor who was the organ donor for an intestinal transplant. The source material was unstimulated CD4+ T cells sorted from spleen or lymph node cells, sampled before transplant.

The CDR3 spells CASRFRGFTEAFF. The CDR3 DNA is TGCGCCAGCAGGTTCCGGGGGTTCACTGAAGCTTTCTTT. J is TRBJ1-1 and V is TRBV4-1, with D maybe TRBD1 (5 bases). The CDR3 sequence is 13 residues long. V was trimmed by 6 bases and J by 4 bases, leaving 12 bases between them. Germline lookup yields CDR1 MGHRA and CDR2 YSYEKL.